Sequencing of this T cell receptor beta chain was carried out in a study of T cell clonality in common variable immunodeficiency. Notes on the study in general: What drives increased CVID clonality needs T cell subpopulation sequencing. Compared with healthy controls, CVID subjects showed increased TCRbeta clonality, mostly in about a third. CVID subjects shared fewer TCRbeta clones than healthy controls did.

Data came from immunoSEQ multiplex PCR; TCRdb stores just in-frame clones and leaves some out. This sample carries around 55,000 clones, none of them present only once. Each donor provided roughly 4.5 to 8 ml of heparinized whole blood. The V gene's germline CDR1 is MRHNA and CDR2 SNTAGT. The CDR3 is made up of 15 amino acids. The sample holds many counts of this clone. Its antigen is unidentified. The read halts 3 residues ahead of the CDR3 end, with the missing end drawn from the germline J gene. The sequenced material came from peripheral blood mononuclear cells. J is TRBJ2-3 and V is TRBV6-4; TRBD1 is a possible D gene (6 bases). The receptor was isolated from a person aged 18 to 75 in good health. Incomplete CDR3 DNA: TGTGCCAGCAGTCCGCAGGCAGGGGACGGGGAGACG. This encodes CASSPQAGDGET. From start to end, the CDR3 is CASSPQAGDGETQYF.